This entry lists 14 T cell receptor beta chains sequenced from one sample in a study of blood T cell repertoires in COVID-19. The data were produced by immunoSEQ multiplex PCR, yet TCRdb's version contains in-frame clones alone and is incomplete. The repertoire has hundreds of thousands of clones, approximately 90% of them found once; the top ten carry about 6.3%. Sequencing was performed on PBMCs or T cells enriched from blood (not recorded which). These TCRs come from a young woman with acute COVID-19.

V gene TRBV19 combines with J gene TRBJ1-1; D not resolved. In germline, CDR1 is LNHDA, CDR2 SQIVND (reference sequence). The CDR3 totals 13 residues. Deletions cut 7 bases from V and 2 bases from J, with 11 bases between. The DNA of the CDR3 is TGTGCCAGTACCTTCCACTCTAACACTGAAGCTTTCTTT. Translating it yields CASTFHSNTEAFF.

The chain has TRBV28 and TRBJ1-1, with TRBD1 matching over 8 bases. Germline V gene data show CDR1 as MDHEN and CDR2 as SYDVKM. Trimming took 8 bases from V and 11 from J; bases not matched to a gene: 10. The CDR3 has 12 amino acids. The CDR3: CASEGTGLGAFF. The CDR3 DNA reads TGTGCCAGCGAGGGGACAGGACTCGGGGCTTTCTTT.

This chain joins TRBV9 and TRBJ1-2, with D perhaps TRBD1 (5 bases). This CDR3 region has 14 residues. Per the germline V gene, CDR1 is SGDLS and CDR2 is YYNGEE. Trimming shortened V by 4 bases and J by 1 base, and 11 bases separated the two germline ends. The CDR3, as DNA: TGTGCCAGCAGCCCCTCGGACATTAACTATGGCTACACCTTC. It translates to CASSPSDINYGYTF.

This chain joins TRBV10-3 and TRBJ2-7; 11 positions match TRBD1. The CDR3 is 15 residues long. CDR1 and CDR2 (germline): ENHRY, SYGVKD. The J segment lost 3 bases and the V segment lost 11 bases, leaving 12 bases of the junction unmatched. CDR3 residues: CAAGSWGQGVYEQYF. The CDR3 region has the DNA TGTGCCGCGGGGTCTTGGGGACAGGGGGTCTACGAGCAGTACTTC.

The gene calls are TRBV28 and TRBJ2-1; TRBD2 matches 16 bases. V lost 5 bases, J lost 4 bases, and 20 bases stayed unmatched. Germline V CDR1 and CDR2: MDHEN, SYDVKM. The CDR3 contains 22 residues. CDR3 loop: CASSTKIFVPGLAGGPYNEQFF. The CDR3 DNA reads TGTGCCAGCAGTACCAAGATCTTCGTCCCGGGACTAGCGGGAGGGCCGTACAATGAGCAGTTCTTC.

The table lists this clone with a count of one. The chain recombines TRBV19 with TRBJ2-5; D is perhaps TRBD1 (6 bases). CDR1 LNHDA and CDR2 SQIVND come from the germline V gene (reference sequence). The CDR3 contains 15 residues. Trimming took off 3 bases at V and 1 base at J, with 12 bases between the two ends. The DNA for the CDR3 is TGTGCCAGTAGTATCTTAGGCAGGGGCCAAGAGACCCAGTACTTC. This encodes CASSILGRGQETQYF.

The chain carries TRBV27 and TRBJ1-5; D may be TRBD1 (5 bases). Trimming took off 2 bases at V and 0 bases at J, with 8 bases between the two ends. The germline CDR1 and CDR2 sequences are MNHEY and SMNVEV (reference sequence). The CDR3 runs to 15 residues. The CDR3 DNA reads TGTGCCAGCAGTTTAACCAGGGATAGCAATCAGCCCCAGCATTTT. Its protein product is CASSLTRDSNQPQHF.

The chain joins TRBV19 to TRBJ2-3; 13 nucleotides line up with TRBD2. Germline values: CDR1 LNHDA, CDR2 SQIVND (reference sequence). The CDR3 spans 16 residues. V was pared by 5 bases and J by 1 base, with 3 bases of the junction left unmatched. This chain's CDR3 is CASSGGTSGGTDTQYF. CDR3 in DNA: TGTGCCAGTAGTGGCGGGACTAGCGGGGGCACAGATACGCAGTATTTT.

The chain has TRBV9 and TRBJ2-5; 13 nucleotides align to TRBD2. V lost 0 bases and J lost 7; bases outside the gene matches: 12. The germline gives CDR1 SGDLS, CDR2 YYNGEE. The CDR3 extends over 18 amino acids. CDR3 in DNA: TGTGCCAGCAGCGTAGAGGGTACTAGCGGGAGGGCAGCCGGGACCCAGTACTTC. It codes for CASSVEGTSGRAAGTQYF. Full variable domain (rest looked up from reference TRBV9 and TRBJ2-5): DSGVTQTPKHLITATGQRVTLRCSPRSGDLSVYWYQQSLDQGLQFLIQYYNGEERAKGNILERFSAQQFPDLHSELNLSSLELGDSALYFCASSVEGTSGRAAGTQYFGPGTRLLVL.

This CDR3 reads CASQPLQTGGDEQFF. CDR3 nucleotides: TGCGCCAGCCAACCGCTTCAGACAGGGGGCGATGAGCAGTTCTTC. The chain joins TRBV5-1 to TRBJ2-1; the match to TRBD1 covers 10 bases. There are 15 residues in the CDR3. V shed 7 bases and J 8 bases; nucleotides not matched to a gene: 12. Per the germline V gene, CDR1 is SGHRS and CDR2 is YFSETQ.

The rearrangement joins TRBV7-8 to TRBJ1-5; D is perhaps TRBD1 (6 bases). The germline V gene has CDR1 SGHVS and CDR2 FQNEAQ. Trimming left V 0 bases short and J 0 bases short, with 27 bases between. The CDR3 is 22 amino acids. CDR3 sequence: CASSLAWARNRVGEYSNQPQHF. The CDR3 nucleotides read TGTGCCAGCAGCTTAGCCTGGGCCCGGAACAGGGTCGGTGAATATAGCAATCAGCCCCAGCATTTT.

V usage is TRBV28 and J usage is TRBJ1-6; D gene uncertain. Germline V gene data show CDR1 as MDHEN and CDR2 as SYDVKM. V was trimmed by 8 bases and J by 0 bases, leaving 11 bases between them. The CDR3 loop spans 15 amino acids. The chain's CDR3 is CASLPLGSYNSPLHF. The CDR3, as DNA: TGTGCCAGCCTTCCCCTCGGCTCCTATAATTCACCCCTCCACTTT. The full variable domain, in which reference TRBV28 and TRBJ1-6 provide the parts outside the CDR3, is DVKVTQSSRYLVKRTGEKVFLECVQDMDHENMFWYRQDPGLGLRLIYFSYDVKMKEKGDIPEGYSVSREKKERFSLILESASTNQTSMYLCASLPLGSYNSPLHFGNGTRLTVT.

The chain uses TRBV2 and TRBJ1-6; 8 nucleotides align to TRBD1. Germline V gene lookup returns CDR1 SNHLY and CDR2 FYNNEI. V trimming: 5 bases; J trimming: 9 bases; junction bases outside the gene matches: 9. The CDR3 spans 15 residues. The chain's CDR3 is CASSFGEGQVSPLHF. The CDR3 DNA reads as TGTGCCAGCAGTTTTGGGGAGGGACAGGTTTCACCCCTCCACTTT.

The J gene is TRBJ1-2, the V gene TRBV15; TRBD1 agrees at 7 bases. The CDR3 spans 14 residues. Trimming cost V 1 base and J 6 bases; bases outside gene matches: 5. Germline CDR1 is LNHNV and CDR2 is YYDKDF (reference sequence). The CDR3 reads CATSRVTGAHGYTF. Written as DNA, the CDR3 is TGTGCCACCAGCAGAGTTACAGGGGCTCATGGCTACACCTTC.